This TCR beta chain is from a study of blood T cell repertoires in COVID-19. The wider study: Some COVID-19 samples were acute and others convalescent; all came from the United States, Italy and Spain. From T cells, B-cell-depleted T cells, or PBMCs came the material, which was cDNA or gDNA.

There are 16 residues in the CDR3. Germline V gene lookup returns CDR1 SGHTS and CDR2 YDEGEE. The V and J ends lost 4 bases and 3 bases respectively, with 16 bases between them. How the authors handled the data: Amplification of reference gene primers provided the estimated nucleated cell counts. TCRdb's table, derived via immunoSEQ multiplex PCR, lists solely in-frame clones and lacks some. V, J and clone size are those of that table, while D and trimming were read from the DNA. In the table there are tens of thousands of clones, roughly 78% of which are singletons. This clone was counted once. The V call is TRBV5-8, the J call TRBJ2-2; D may be TRBD1 (6 bases). Sequenced sample: peripheral blood. This TCR was recovered from a human donor in a cohort sampled during active COVID-19. CDR3 region: CASSRLGTTDTGELFF. For the CDR3, the DNA is TGTGCCAGCAGCCGTCTCGGGACAACCGACACCGGGGAGCTGTTTTTT.